These T cell receptor beta chains were read from a single sample in a study of T cell changes during pregnancy in multiple sclerosis. TCRdb's copy holds only in-frame clones and misses some; the assay was immunoSEQ multiplex PCR. The sample has tens of thousands of clones, 85% to 95% seen once. Sample: CD4+ T cells from peripheral blood mononuclear cells, taken in the third trimester of pregnancy. The receptors derive from a female donor with multiple sclerosis, enrolled in a pregnancy study. CDR3s include the opening cysteine and the closing phenylalanine or tryptophan. The D gene is left open where the match is weak. A row's size may be missing; if present it is once, few, many or a size class.

D,V,J,size,DNA,CDR3
TRBD1,TRBV9,TRBJ1-3,NA,TGTGCCAGCAGCGTCCTTCAGGGGGGTGACGGAAACACCATATATTTT,CASSVLQGGDGNTIYF
TRBD2,TRBV2,TRBJ2-5,NA,TGTGCCAGCAGTGAAGGGGGGGGACTAGCGGGGACCCAGTACTTC,CASSEGGGLAGTQYF
TRBD1,TRBV7-9,TRBJ2-1,NA,TGTGCCAGCAGCTTCCGGACAGGGTCAGGCTCCTACAATGAGCAGTTCTTC,CASSFRTGSGSYNEQFF
NA,TRBV5-4,TRBJ1-2,NA,TGTGCCAGCAGGAGGCCAGGGATTGACTATGGCTACACCTTC,CASRRPGIDYGYTF
TRBD1,TRBV4-3,TRBJ2-5,NA,TGCGCCAGCAGCCTAACGATGACAGGGGTTGAGACCCAGTACTTC,CASSLTMTGVETQYF
NA,TRBV9,TRBJ2-3,NA,TGTGCCAGCAGCGTACTCGCGGGGAACGCAGATACGCAGTATTTT,CASSVLAGNADTQYF
NA,TRBV10-3,TRBJ2-5,NA,TGTGCCATCGGGGCGTTTGATCAAGAGACCCAGTACTTC,CAIGAFDQETQYF
TRBD1,TRBV5-6,TRBJ1-3,NA,TGTGCCAGCAGCCGCCCGACAGGGAGGTATACCATATATTTT,CASSRPTGRYTIYF
TRBD2,TRBV4-3,TRBJ2-1,NA,TGCGCCAGCAGCTCGCATCCGGGGGGGCCTAACAATGAGCAGTTCTTC,CASSSHPGGPNNEQFF
TRBD2,TRBV7-3,TRBJ2-1,NA,TGTGCCAGCAGCCCCCAAGGAGCGGGGGGCTACAATGAGCAGTTCTTC,CASSPQGAGGYNEQFF
NA,TRBV5-1,TRBJ1-2,once,TGCGCCAGCAGCGCCACGACAGTCAACTATGGCTACACCTTC,CASSATTVNYGYTF
NA,TRBV5-1,TRBJ1-2,NA,TGCGCCAGCAGGGGCTCAGAAGCAGGTGCTGGCTACACCTTC,CASRGSEAGAGYTF
TRBD1,TRBV6-5,TRBJ1-3,NA,TGTGCCAGCAGTTGGACAGGGACTGGAAACACCATATATTTT,CASSWTGTGNTIYF
NA,TRBV5-4,TRBJ1-6,NA,TGTGCCAGCAGCTTAGGTGCCTCCGATAGGGGTAATTCACCCCTCCACTTT,CASSLGASDRGNSPLHF
NA,TRBV7-9,TRBJ2-5,NA,TGTGCCAGCAGCTTGCACGGGGTAAAAGAGACCCAGTACTTC,CASSLHGVKETQYF
NA,TRBV5-1,TRBJ2-1,NA,TGCGCCAGCAGCTTGGGCTATGCGGTCTCTGAGCAGTTCTTC,CASSLGYAVSEQFF
NA,TRBV9,TRBJ2-2,NA,TGTGCCAGCAGCGTAGCCGGGGGACGCACCGGGGAGCTGTTTTTT,CASSVAGGRTGELFF
NA,TRBV6-5,TRBJ2-2,NA,TGTGCCAGCAGTTACGAATTACGCACCCGCGGCGGGGAGCTGTTTTTT,CASSYELRTRGGELFF
NA,TRBV6-1,TRBJ2-3,NA,TGTGCCACCTGGAGCGGGTTAGATACGCAGTATTTT,CATWSGLDTQYF
TRBD1,TRBV6-1,TRBJ2-1,NA,TGTGCCAGCAGTGAAGCGTGGGGGACAGGGAATGAGCAGTTCTTC,CASSEAWGTGNEQFF
TRBD1,TRBV30,TRBJ1-5,NA,TGTGCCTGGTCCGGGACAGGAACTAATCAGCCCCAGCATTTT,CAWSGTGTNQPQHF
TRBD1,TRBV30,TRBJ1-4,NA,TGTGCCTGGAGTAACCTCGGACAGGGACGAATTGGAAAACTGTTTTTT,CAWSNLGQGRIGKLFF
NA,TRBV5-1,TRBJ2-7,NA,TGCGCCAGCAGTCTAGACGGGAGCTCCTACGAGCAGTACTTC,CASSLDGSSYEQYF
TRBD2,TRBV11-3,TRBJ2-7,NA,TGTGCCAGCAGCTTAGGGGAGGGCGAGCAGTACTTC,CASSLGEGEQYF
NA,TRBV19,TRBJ1-6,NA,TGTGCCAGTAGTATCGACAGGACGAATTCACCCCTCCACTTT,CASSIDRTNSPLHF
TRBD1,TRBV12-5,TRBJ1-4,NA,TGTGCTAGTGGTTCCGGACAGGCAACTAATGAAAAACTGTTTTTT,CASGSGQATNEKLFF
NA,TRBV7-9,TRBJ2-7,NA,TGTGCCAGCAGCCCTTCACAGTTAATCTACGAGCAGTACTTC,CASSPSQLIYEQYF
NA,TRBV7-9,TRBJ1-6,NA,TGTGCCAGCAGCTTAGACCAGGGTACTTCACCCCTCCACTTT,CASSLDQGTSPLHF
NA,TRBV19,TRBJ1-3,NA,TGTGCCAGTACCCCAGACAGTTCAGCCTTCTCTGGAAACACCATATATTTT,CASTPDSSAFSGNTIYF
NA,TRBV18,TRBJ1-2,NA,TGTGCCAGCTCACCTCCGACAGTTAACTATGGCTACACCTTC,CASSPPTVNYGYTF
NA,TRBV7-2,TRBJ2-5,NA,TGTGCCAGCAGCTTACTAGGGGGAGAGACCCAGTACTTC,CASSLLGGETQYF
NA,TRBV19,TRBJ1-3,few,TGTGCCAGTAGTATTTCTCGCTCTGGAAACACCATATATTTT,CASSISRSGNTIYF
NA,TRBV4-1,TRBJ1-1,NA,TGCGCCAGCAGCCAAGTCCCCATCACTGAAGCTTTCTTT,CASSQVPITEAFF